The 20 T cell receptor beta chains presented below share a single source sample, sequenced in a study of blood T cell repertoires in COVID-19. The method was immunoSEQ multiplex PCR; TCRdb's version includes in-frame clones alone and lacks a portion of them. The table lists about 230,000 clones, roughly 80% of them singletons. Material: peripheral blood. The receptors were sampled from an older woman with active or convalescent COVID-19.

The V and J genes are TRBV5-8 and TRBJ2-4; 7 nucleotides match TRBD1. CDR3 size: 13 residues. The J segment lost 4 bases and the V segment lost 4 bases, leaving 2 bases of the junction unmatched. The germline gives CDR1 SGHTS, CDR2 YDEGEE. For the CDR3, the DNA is TGTGCCAGCAGCCAGGACAGGAAAAACATTCAGTACTTC. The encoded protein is CASSQDRKNIQYF.

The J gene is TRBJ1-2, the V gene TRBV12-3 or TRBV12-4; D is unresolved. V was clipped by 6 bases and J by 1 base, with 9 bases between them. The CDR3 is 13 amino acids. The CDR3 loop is CASSVGSNYGYTF. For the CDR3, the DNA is TGTGCCAGCAGCGTAGGGAGTAACTATGGCTACACCTTC.

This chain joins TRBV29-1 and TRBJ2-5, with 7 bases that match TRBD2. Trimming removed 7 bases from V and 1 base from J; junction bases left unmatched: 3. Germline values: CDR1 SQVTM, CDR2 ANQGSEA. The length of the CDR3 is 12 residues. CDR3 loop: CSASSGQETQYF. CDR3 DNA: TGCAGCGCCTCTAGCGGCCAAGAGACCCAGTACTTC.

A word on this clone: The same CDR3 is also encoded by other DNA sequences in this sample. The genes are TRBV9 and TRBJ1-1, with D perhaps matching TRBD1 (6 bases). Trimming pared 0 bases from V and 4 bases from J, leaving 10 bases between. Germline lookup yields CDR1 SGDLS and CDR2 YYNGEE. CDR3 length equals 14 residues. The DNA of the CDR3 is TGTGCCAGCAGCGTAGGGGGAGGGGGCACTGAAGCTTTCTTT. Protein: CASSVGGGGTEAFF.

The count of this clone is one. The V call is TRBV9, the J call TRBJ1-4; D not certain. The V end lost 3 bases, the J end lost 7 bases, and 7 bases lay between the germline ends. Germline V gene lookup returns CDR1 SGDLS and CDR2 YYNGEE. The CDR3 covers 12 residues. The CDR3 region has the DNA TGTGCCAGCAGCGCCCCCGTTGAAAAACTGTTTTTT. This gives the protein CASSAPVEKLFF.

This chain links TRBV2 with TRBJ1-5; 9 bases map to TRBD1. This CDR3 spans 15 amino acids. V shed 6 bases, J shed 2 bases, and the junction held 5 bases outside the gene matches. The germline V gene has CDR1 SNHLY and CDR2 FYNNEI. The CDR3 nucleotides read TGTGCCAGCAGCTCGGACAGGGGTGGCAATCAGCCCCAGCATTTT. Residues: CASSSDRGGNQPQHF.

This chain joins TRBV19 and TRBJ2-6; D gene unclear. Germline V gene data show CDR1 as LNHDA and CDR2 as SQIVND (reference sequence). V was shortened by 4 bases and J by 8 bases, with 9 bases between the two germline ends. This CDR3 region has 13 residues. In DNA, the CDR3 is TGTGCCAGTAGTAATGGGCAGACCAACGTCCTGACTTTC. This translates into CASSNGQTNVLTF.

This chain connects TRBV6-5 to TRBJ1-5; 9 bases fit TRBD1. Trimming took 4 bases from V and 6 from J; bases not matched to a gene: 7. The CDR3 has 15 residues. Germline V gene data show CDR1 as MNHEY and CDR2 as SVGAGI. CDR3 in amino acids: CASSLQGAITQPQHF. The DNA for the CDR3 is TGTGCCAGCAGTTTACAGGGGGCCATAACTCAGCCCCAGCATTTT.

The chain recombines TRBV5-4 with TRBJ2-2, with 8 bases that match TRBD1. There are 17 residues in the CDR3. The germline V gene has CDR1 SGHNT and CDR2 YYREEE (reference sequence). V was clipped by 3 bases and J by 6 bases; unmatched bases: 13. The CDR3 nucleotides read TGTGCCAGCAGCTCGAAGCAGGACAGGGTGTTGCCCGGGGAGCTGTTTTTT. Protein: CASSSKQDRVLPGELFF.

This CDR3 reads CASSLRTTGYSYNEQFF. The DNA for the CDR3 is TGTGCCAGCAGCTTACGAACTACAGGCTACTCCTACAATGAGCAGTTCTTC. The chain links TRBV7-2 to TRBJ2-1, with D possibly being TRBD1 (5 bases). The CDR3 is 17 residues long. V gave up 2 bases and J gave up 0 bases, with 14 bases separating them. Germline V lookup: CDR1 SGHTA, CDR2 FQGNSA.

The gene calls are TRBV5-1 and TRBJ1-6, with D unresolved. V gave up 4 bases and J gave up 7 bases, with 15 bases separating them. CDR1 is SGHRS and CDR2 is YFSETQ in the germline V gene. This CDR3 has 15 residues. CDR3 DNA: TGCGCCAGCAGCCCTCTCACGGGGTCCAATTCACCCCTCCACTTT. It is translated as CASSPLTGSNSPLHF.

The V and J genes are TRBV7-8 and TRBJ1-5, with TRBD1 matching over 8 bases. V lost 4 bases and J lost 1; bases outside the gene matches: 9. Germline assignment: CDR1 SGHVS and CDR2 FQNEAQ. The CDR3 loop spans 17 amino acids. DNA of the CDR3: TGTGCCAGCAGCTCCCCCGGGGGACAGGCGAGCAATCAGCCCCAGCATTTT. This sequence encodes CASSSPGGQASNQPQHF.

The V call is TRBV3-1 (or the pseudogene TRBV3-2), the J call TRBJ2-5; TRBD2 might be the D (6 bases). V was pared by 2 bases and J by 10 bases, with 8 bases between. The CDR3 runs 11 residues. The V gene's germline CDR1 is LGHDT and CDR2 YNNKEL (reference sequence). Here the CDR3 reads CASSQRGDQYF. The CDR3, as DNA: TGTGCCAGCAGCCAACGCGGGGACCAGTACTTC.

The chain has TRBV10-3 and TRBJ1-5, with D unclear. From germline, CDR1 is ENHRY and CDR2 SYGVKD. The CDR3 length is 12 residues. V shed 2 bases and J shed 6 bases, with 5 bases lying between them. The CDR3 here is CAISEVSQPQHF. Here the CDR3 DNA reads TGTGCCATCAGTGAGGTCTCTCAGCCCCAGCATTTT.

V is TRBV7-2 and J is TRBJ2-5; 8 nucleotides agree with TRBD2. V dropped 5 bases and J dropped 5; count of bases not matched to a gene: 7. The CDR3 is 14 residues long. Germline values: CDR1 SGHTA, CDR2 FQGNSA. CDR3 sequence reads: CASSRGGWRETQYF. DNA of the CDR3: TGTGCCAGCAGCCGGGGGGGGTGGCGCGAGACCCAGTACTTC.

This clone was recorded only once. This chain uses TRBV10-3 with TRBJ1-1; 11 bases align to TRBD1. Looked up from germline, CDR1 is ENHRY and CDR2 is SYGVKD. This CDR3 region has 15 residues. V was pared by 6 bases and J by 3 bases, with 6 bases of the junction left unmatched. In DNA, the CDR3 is TGTGCCATCAGCGCCGGGGGACAGGGGGACACTGAAGCTTTCTTT. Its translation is CAISAGGQGDTEAFF.

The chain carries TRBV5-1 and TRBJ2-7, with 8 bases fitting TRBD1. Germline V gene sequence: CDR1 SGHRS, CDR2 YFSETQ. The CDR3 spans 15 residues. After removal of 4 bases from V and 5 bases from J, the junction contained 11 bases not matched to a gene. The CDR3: CASSPKRTGNDEQYF. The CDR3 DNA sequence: TGCGCCAGCAGCCCAAAGAGGACAGGGAACGACGAGCAGTACTTC.

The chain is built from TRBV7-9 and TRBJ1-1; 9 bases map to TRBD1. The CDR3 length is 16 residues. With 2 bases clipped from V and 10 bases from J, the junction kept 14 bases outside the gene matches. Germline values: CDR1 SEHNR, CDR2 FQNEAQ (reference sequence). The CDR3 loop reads CASSLSPGQGNSRAFF. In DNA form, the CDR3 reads TGTGCCAGCAGCTTATCGCCGGGACAGGGCAACAGTAGAGCTTTCTTT.

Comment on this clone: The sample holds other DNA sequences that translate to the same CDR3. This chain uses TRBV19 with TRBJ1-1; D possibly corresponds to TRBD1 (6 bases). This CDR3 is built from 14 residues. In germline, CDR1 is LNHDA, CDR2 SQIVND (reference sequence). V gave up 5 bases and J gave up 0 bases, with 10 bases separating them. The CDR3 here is CASSRQGLNTEAFF. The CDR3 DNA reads TGTGCCAGTAGTCGGCAGGGGCTGAACACTGAAGCTTTCTTT.

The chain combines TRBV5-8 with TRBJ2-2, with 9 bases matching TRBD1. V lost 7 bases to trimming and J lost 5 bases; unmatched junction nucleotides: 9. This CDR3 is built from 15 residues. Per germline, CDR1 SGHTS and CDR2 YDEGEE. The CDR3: CASLDRGLFTGELFF. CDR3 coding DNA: TGTGCCAGCTTGGACAGGGGCCTTTTTACCGGGGAGCTGTTTTTT.